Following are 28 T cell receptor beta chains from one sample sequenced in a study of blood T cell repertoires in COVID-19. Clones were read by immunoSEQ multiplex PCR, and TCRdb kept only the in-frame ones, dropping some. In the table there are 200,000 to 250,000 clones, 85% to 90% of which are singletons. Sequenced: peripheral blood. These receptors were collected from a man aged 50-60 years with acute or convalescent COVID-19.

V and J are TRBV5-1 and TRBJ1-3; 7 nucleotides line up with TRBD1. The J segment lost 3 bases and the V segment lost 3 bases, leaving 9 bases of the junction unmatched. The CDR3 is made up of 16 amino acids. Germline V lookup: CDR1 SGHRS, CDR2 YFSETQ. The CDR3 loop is CASSSHPDRVGNTIYF. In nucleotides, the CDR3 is TGCGCCAGCAGCTCACACCCTGACAGGGTTGGAAACACCATATATTTT.

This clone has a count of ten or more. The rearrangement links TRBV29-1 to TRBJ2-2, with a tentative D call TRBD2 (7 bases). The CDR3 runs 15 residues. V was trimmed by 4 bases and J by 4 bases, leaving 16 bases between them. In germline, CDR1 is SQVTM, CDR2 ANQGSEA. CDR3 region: CSVAAGTLGTGELFF. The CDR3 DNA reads TGCAGCGTTGCAGCGGGGACATTGGGCACCGGGGAGCTGTTTTTT.

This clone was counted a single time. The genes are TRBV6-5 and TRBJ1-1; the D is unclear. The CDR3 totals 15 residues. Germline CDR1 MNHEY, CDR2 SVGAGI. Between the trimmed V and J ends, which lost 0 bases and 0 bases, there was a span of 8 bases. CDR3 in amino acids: CASSYSLNMNTEAFF. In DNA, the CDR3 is TGTGCCAGCAGTTACTCATTAAACATGAACACTGAAGCTTTCTTT.

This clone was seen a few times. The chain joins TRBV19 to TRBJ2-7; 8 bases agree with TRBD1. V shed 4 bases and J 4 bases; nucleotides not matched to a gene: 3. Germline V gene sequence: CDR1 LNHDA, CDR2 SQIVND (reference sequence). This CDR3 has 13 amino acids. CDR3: CASSNGQGYEQYF. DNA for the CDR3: TGTGCCAGTAGTAACGGACAGGGTTACGAGCAGTACTTC.

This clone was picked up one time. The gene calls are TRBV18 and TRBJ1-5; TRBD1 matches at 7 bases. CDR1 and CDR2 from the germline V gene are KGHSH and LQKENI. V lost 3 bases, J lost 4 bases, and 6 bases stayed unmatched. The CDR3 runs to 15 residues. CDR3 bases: TGTGCCAGCTCACCTGAGACAGGGAGAAATCAGCCCCAGCATTTT. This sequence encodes CASSPETGRNQPQHF. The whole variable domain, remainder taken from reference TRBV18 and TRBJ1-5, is NAGVMQNPRHLVRRRGQEARLRCSPMKGHSHVYWYRQLPEEGLKFMVYLQKENIIDESGMPKERFSAEFPKEGPSILRIQQVVRGDSAAYFCASSPETGRNQPQHFGDGTRLSIL.

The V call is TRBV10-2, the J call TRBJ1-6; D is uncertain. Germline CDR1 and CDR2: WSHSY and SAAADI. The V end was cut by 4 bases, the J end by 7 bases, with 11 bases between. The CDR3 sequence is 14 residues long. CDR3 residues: CASSVQRSNSPLHF. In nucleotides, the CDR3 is TGCGCCAGCAGTGTGCAGAGGTCGAATTCACCCCTCCACTTT.

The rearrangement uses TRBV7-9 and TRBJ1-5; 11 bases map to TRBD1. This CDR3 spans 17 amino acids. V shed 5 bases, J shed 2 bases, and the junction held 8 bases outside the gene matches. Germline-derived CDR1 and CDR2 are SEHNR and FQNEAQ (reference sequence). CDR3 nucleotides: TGTGCCAGCAGCCACGGACAGGGGGCGGCAGGCAATCAGCCCCAGCATTTT. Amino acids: CASSHGQGAAGNQPQHF.

The CDR3 here is CASSQDSSGGNQPQHF. In DNA form, the CDR3 reads TGCGCCAGCAGCCAAGATAGCTCGGGGGGCAATCAGCCCCAGCATTTT. This chain joins TRBV4-1 and TRBJ1-5; a weak D match, TRBD1 (5 bases). Germline V gene lookup returns CDR1 MGHRA and CDR2 YSYEKL. Trimming shortened V by 0 bases and J by 2 bases, and 11 bases separated the two germline ends. The CDR3 is 16 amino acids.

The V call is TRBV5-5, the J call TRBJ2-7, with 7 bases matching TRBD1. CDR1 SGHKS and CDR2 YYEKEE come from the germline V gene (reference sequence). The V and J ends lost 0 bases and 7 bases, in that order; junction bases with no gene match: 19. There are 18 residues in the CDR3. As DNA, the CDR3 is TGTGCCAGCAGCTTGGGGTTGGGACAAGGGGGCTGGAAGAGGGAGCAGTACTTC. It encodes CASSLGLGQGGWKREQYF.

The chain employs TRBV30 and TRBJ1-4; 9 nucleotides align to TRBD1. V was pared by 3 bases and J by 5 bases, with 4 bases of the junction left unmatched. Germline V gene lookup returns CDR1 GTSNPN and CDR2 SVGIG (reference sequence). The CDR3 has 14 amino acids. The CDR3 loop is CAWSPGQGNEKLFF. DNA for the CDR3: TGTGCCTGGAGCCCGGGACAGGGAAATGAAAAACTGTTTTTT.

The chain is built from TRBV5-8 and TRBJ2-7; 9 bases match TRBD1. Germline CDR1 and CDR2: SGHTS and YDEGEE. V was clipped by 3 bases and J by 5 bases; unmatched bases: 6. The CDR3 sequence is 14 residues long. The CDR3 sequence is CASSWGTGSDEQYF. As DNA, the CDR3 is TGTGCCAGCAGCTGGGGGACAGGGTCGGACGAGCAGTACTTC.

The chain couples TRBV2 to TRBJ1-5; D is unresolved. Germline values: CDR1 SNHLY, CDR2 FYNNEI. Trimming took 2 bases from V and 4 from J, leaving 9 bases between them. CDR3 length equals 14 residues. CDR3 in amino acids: CASSEMRVNQPQHF. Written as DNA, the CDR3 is TGTGCCAGCAGTGAAATGCGGGTTAATCAGCCCCAGCATTTT.

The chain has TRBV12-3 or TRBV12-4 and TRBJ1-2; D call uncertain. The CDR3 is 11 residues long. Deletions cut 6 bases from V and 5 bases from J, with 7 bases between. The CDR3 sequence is CASSGGYGYTF. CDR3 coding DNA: TGTGCCAGCAGCGGAGGGTATGGCTACACCTTC.

The CDR3 nucleotides are TGCAGCCTCCACACGGATACGCAGTATTTT. Its protein is CSLHTDTQYF. This chain uses TRBV29-1 with TRBJ2-3; D is unresolved. The CDR3 runs to 10 residues. Germline V gene lookup returns CDR1 SQVTM and CDR2 ANQGSEA. V dropped 8 bases and J dropped 6 bases, with 9 bases sitting between them.

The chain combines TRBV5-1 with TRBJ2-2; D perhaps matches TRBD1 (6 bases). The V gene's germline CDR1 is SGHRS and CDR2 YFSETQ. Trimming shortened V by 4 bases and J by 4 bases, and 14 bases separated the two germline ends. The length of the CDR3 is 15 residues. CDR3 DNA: TGCGCCAGCAGCCGAGATGGACAGTCCACCGGGGAGCTGTTTTTT. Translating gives CASSRDGQSTGELFF.

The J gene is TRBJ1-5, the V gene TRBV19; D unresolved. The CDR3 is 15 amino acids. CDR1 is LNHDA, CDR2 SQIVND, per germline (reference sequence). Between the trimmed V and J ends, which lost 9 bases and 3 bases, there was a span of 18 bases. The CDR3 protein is CASRYERGNNQPQHF. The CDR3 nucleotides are TGTGCCAGCCGATACGAGCGGGGAAACAATCAGCCCCAGCATTTT.

The CDR3 loop reads CASSSLPGQGRYGYTF. CDR3 coding DNA: TGTGCCAGCAGTTCTTTACCGGGACAGGGGAGGTATGGCTACACCTTC. The genes are TRBV28 and TRBJ1-2; 10 bases match TRBD1. V lost 4 bases, J lost 5 bases, and 10 bases stayed unmatched. CDR1 is MDHEN, CDR2 SYDVKM, per germline. The CDR3 sequence is 16 residues long.

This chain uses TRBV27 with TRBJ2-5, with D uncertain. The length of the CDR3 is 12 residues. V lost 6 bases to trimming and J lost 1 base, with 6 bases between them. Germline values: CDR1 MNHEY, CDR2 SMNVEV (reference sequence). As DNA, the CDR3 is TGTGCCAGCAGGGGCCTCCAAGAGACCCAGTACTTC. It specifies CASRGLQETQYF.

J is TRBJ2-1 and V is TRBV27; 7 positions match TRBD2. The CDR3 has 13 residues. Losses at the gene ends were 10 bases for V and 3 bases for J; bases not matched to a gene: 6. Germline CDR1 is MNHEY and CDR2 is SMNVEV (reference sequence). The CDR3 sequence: CATGTTYYNEQFF. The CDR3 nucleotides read TGTGCCACCGGGACTACCTACTACAATGAGCAGTTCTTC.

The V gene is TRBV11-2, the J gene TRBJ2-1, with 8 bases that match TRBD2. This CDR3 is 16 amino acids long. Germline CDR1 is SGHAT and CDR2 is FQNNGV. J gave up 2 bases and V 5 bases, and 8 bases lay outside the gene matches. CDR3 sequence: CASSPHGGGTYNEQFF. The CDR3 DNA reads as TGTGCCAGCAGCCCCCACGGGGGGGGTACCTACAATGAGCAGTTCTTC.

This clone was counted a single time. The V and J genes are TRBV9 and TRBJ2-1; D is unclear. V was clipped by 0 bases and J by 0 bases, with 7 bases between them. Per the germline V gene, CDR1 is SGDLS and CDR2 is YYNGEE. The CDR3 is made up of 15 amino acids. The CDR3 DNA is TGTGCCAGCAGCGTAGAAGCAAGCTCCTACAATGAGCAGTTCTTC. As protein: CASSVEASSYNEQFF.

The CDR3 sequence: CASSRPSQGLSEAFF. The DNA for the CDR3 is TGTGCCAGCAGCCGACCTTCTCAGGGATTGAGTGAAGCTTTCTTT. The V gene is TRBV6-5, the J gene TRBJ1-1; possible D gene TRBD1, 5 bases. Trimming took off 6 bases at V and 7 bases at J, with 21 bases between the two ends. The CDR3 length is 15 residues. Germline assignment: CDR1 MNHEY and CDR2 SVGAGI.

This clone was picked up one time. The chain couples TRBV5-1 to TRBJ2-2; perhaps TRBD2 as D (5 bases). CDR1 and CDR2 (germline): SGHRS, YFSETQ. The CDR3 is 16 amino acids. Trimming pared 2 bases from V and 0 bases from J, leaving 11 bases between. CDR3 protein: CASSFEGDANTGELFF. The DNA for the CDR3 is TGCGCCAGCAGCTTTGAGGGTGACGCGAACACCGGGGAGCTGTTTTTT.

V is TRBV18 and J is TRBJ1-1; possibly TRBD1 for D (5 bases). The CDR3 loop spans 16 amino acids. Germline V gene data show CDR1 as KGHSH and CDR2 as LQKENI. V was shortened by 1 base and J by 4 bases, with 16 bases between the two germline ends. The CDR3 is CASSPLVRASCTEAFF. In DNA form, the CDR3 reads TGTGCCAGCTCACCACTCGTCAGGGCGTCTTGCACTGAAGCTTTCTTT.

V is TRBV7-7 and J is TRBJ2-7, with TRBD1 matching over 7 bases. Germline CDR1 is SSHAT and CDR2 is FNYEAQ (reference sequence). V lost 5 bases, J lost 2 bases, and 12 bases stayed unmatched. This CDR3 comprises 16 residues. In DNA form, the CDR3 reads TGTGCCAGCAGCCCCGGACAGGAGCTTTTCGCCTACGAGCAGTACTTC. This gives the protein CASSPGQELFAYEQYF. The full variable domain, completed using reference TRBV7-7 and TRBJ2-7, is GAGVSQSPRYKVTKRGQDVTLRCDPISSHATLYWYQQALGQGPEFLTYFNYEAQPDKSGLPSDRFSAERPEGSISTLTIQRTEQRDSAMYRCASSPGQELFAYEQYFGPGTRLTVT.

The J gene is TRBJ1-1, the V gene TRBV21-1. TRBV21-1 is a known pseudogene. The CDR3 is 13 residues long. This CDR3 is CASSNGRRTEAFF. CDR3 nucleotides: TGTGCCAGCAGCAATGGGAGAAGGACTGAAGCTTTCTTT.

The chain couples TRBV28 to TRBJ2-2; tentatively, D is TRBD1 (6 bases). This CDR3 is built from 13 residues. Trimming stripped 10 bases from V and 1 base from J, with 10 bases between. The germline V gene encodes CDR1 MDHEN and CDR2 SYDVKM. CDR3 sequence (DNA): TGTGCCATTCAACAGGGGAACACCGGGGAGCTGTTTTTT. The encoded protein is CAIQQGNTGELFF.

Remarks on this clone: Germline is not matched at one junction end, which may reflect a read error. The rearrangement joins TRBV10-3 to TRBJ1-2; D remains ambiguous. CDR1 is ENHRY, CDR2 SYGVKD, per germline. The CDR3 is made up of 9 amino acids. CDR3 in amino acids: CAIGEAPAF. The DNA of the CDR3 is TGTGCCATCGGCGAGGCTCCCGCCTTC.